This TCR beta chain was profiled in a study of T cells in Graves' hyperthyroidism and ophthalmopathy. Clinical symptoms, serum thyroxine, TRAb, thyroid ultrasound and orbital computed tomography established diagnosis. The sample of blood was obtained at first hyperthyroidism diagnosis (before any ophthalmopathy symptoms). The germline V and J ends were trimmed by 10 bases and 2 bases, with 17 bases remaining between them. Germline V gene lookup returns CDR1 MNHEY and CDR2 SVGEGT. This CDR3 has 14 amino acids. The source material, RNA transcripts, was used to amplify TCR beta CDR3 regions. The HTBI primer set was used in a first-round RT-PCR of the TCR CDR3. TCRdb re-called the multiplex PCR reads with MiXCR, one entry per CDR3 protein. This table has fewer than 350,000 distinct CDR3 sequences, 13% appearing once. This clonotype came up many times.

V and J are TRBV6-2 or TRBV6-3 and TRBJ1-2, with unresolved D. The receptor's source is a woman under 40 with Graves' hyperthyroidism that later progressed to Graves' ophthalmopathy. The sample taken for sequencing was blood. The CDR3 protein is CATVCGEPNYGYTF. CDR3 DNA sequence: TGTGCCACCGTCTGCGGGGAACCCAACTATGGCTACACCTTC.